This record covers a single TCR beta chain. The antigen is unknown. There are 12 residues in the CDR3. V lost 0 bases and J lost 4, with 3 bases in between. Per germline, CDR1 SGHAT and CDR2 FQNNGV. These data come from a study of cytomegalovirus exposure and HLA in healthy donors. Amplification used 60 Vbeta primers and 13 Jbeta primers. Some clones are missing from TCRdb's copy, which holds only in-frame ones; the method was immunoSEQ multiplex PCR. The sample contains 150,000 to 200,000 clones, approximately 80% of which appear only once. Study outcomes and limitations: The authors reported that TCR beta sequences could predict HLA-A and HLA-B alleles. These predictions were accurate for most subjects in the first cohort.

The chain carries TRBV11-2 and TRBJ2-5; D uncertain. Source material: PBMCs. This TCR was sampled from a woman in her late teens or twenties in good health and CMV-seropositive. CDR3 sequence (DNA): TGTGCCAGCAGCTTAGATCGAGAGACCCAGTACTTC. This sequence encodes CASSLDRETQYF.